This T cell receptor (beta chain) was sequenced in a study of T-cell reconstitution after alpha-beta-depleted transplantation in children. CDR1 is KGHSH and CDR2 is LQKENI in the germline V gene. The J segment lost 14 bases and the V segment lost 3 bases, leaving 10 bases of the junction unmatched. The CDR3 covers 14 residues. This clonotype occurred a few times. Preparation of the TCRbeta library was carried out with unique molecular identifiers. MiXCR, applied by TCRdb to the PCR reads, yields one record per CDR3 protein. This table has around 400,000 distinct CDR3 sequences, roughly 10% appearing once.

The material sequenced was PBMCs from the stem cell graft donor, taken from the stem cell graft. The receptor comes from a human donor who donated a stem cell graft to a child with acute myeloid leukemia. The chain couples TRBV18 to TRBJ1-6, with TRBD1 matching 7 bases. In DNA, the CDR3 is TGTGCCAGCTCACCGTCCCGGGACAGCCAAACCCTCCACTTT. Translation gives CASSPSRDSQTLHF.